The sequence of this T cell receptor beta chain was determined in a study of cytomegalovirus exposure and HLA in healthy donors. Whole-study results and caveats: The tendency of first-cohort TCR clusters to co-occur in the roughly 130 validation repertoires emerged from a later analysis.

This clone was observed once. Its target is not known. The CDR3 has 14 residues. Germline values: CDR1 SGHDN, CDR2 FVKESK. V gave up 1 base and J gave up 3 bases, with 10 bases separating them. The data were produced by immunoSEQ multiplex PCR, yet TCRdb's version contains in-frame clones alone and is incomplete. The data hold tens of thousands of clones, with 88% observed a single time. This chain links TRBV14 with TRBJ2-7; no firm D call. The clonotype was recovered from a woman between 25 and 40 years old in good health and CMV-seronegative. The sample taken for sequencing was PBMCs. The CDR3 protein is CASSQGGRSYEQYF. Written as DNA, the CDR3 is TGTGCCAGCAGCCAAGGAGGTAGGAGCTACGAGCAGTACTTC.